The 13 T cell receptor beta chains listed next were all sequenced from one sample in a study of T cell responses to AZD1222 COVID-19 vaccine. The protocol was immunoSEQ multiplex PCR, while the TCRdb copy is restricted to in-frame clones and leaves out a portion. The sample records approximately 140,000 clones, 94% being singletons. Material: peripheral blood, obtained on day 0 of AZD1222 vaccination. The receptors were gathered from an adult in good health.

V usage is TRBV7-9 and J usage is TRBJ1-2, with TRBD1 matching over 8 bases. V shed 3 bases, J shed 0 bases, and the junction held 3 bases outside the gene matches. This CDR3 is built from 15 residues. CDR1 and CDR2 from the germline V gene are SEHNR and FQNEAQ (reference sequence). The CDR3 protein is CASSFRDRTNYGYTF. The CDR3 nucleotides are TGTGCCAGCAGCTTCCGGGACAGGACTAACTATGGCTACACCTTC. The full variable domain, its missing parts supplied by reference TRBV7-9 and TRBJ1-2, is DTGVSQNPRHKITKRGQNVTFRCDPISEHNRLYWYRQTLGQGPEFLTYFQNEAQLEKSRLLSDRFSAERPKGSFSTLEIQRTEQGDSAMYLCASSFRDRTNYGYTFGSGTRLTVV.

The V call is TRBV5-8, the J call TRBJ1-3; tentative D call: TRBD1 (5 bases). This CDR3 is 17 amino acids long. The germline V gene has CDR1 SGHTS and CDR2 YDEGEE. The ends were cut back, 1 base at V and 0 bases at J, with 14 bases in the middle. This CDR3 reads CASSLWGEVDSGNTIYF. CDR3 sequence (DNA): TGTGCCAGCAGCTTGTGGGGCGAGGTTGACTCTGGAAACACCATATATTTT.

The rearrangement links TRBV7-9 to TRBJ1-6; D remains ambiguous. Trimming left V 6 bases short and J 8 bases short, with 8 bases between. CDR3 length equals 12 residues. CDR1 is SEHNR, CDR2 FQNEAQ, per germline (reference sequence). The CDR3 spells CASRGADSPLHF. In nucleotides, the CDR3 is TGTGCCAGCAGGGGTGCCGATTCACCCCTCCACTTT.

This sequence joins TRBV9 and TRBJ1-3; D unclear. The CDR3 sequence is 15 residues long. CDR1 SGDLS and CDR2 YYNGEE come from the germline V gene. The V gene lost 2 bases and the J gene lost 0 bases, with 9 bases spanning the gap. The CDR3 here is CASSVVPSSGNTIYF. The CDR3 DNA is TGTGCCAGCAGCGTTGTTCCGTCCTCTGGAAACACCATATATTTT.

The CDR3 sequence is CASSITQGIQPQHF. In DNA form, the CDR3 reads TGTGCCAGTAGTATAACACAGGGTATTCAGCCCCAGCATTTT. This chain links TRBV19 with TRBJ1-5; D perhaps matches TRBD1 (6 bases). Germline lookup yields CDR1 LNHDA and CDR2 SQIVND (reference sequence). The CDR3 extends over 14 amino acids. The V end was cut by 2 bases, the J end by 6 bases, with 11 bases between.

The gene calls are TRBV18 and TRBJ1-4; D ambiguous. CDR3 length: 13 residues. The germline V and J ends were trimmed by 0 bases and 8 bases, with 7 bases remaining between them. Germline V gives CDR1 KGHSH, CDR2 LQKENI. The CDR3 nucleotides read TGTGCCAGCTCACCACCTCCGGGCGAAAAACTGTTTTTT. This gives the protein CASSPPPGEKLFF.

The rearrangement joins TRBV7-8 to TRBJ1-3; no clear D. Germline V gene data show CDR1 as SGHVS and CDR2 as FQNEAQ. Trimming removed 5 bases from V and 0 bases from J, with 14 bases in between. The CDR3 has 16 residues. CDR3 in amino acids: CASSPRARSSGNTIYF. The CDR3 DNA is TGTGCCAGCAGCCCCCGGGCCCGGAGCTCTGGAAACACCATATATTTT.

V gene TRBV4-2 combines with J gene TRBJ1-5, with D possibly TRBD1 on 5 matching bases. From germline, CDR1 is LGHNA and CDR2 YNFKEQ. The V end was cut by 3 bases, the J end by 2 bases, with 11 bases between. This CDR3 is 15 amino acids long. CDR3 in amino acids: CASSQSGGGNQPQHF. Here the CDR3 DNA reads TGTGCCAGCAGCCAGTCTGGGGGGGGCAATCAGCCCCAGCATTTT.

In DNA form, the CDR3 reads TGCGCCAGCAGCTCCGCGCCGGGACAGGGGGCGAATGAGCAGTTCTTC. This encodes CASSSAPGQGANEQFF. This sequence joins TRBV5-1 and TRBJ2-1, with 12 bases fitting TRBD1. CDR1 is SGHRS and CDR2 is YFSETQ in the germline V gene. The ends lost 3 bases at V and 7 bases at J; junction bases unmatched: 8. CDR3 size: 16 residues.

This CDR3 reads CASSTTGGFYQPQHF. CDR3 DNA sequence: TGTGCCAGCAGTACGACAGGGGGTTTTTATCAGCCCCAGCATTTT. V gene TRBV6-2 or TRBV6-3 combines with J gene TRBJ1-5; TRBD1 matches at 9 bases. V gave up 5 bases and J gave up 5 bases; unmatched junction bases: 7. CDR3 length: 15 residues. From germline, CDR1 is MNHEY and CDR2 SVGEGT.

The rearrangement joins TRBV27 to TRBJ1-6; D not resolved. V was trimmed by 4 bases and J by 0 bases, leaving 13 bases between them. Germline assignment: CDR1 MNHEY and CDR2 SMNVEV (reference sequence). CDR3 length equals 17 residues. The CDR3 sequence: CASSSRPGSSYNSPLHF. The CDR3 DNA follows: TGTGCCAGCAGTTCCCGACCGGGGAGCTCCTATAATTCACCCCTCCACTTT.

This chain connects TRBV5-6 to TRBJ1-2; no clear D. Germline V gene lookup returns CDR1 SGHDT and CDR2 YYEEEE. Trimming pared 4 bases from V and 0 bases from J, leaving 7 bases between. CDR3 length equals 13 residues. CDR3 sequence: CASSPTPNYGYTF. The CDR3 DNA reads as TGTGCCAGCAGCCCCACGCCTAACTATGGCTACACCTTC.

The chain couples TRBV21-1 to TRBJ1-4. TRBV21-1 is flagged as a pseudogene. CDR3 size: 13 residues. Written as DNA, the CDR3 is TGTGCCAGCAGCAAAGTCGGGGCCGAAAAACTGTTTTTT. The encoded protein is CASSKVGAEKLFF.